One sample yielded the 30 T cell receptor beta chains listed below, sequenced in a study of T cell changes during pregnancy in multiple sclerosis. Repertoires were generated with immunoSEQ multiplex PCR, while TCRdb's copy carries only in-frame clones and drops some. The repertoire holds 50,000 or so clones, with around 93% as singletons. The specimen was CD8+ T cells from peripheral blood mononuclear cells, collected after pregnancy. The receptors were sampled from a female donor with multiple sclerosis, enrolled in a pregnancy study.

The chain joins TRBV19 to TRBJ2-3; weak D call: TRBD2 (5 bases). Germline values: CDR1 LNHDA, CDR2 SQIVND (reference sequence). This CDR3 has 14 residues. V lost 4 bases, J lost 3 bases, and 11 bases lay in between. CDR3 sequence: CASSTIGITDTQYF. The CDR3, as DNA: TGTGCCAGTAGTACGATCGGGATAACAGATACGCAGTATTTT.

The CDR3 bases are TGTGCCAGTAGTCACGGGACAGATACGCAGTATTTT. Amino acid sequence: CASSHGTDTQYF. The chain uses TRBV19 and TRBJ2-3; D is undetermined. Trimming left V 5 bases short and J 3 bases short, with 6 bases between. Germline assignment: CDR1 LNHDA and CDR2 SQIVND (reference sequence). This CDR3 has 12 residues.

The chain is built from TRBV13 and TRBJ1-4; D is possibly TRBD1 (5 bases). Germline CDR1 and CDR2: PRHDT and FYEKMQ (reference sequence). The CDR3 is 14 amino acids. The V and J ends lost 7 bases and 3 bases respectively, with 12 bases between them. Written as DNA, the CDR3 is TGTGCCAGCAACACCGGGGGAGCTAATGAAAAACTGTTTTTT. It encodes CASNTGGANEKLFF.

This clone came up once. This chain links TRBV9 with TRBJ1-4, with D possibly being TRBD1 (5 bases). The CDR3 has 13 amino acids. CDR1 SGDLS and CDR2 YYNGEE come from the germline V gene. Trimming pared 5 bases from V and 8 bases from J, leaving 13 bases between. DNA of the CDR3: TGTGCCAGCAGTGGGGGGAATGGGGAAAAACTGTTTTTT. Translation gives CASSGGNGEKLFF.

CDR3 protein: CASSPGTPGPGELFF. CDR3 nucleotide sequence: TGTGCCAGCAGTCCCGGGACACCTGGGCCCGGGGAGCTGTTTTTT. The rearrangement uses TRBV27 and TRBJ2-2, with TRBD1 as a possible D gene (6 bases). This CDR3 is built from 15 residues. The V end was cut by 5 bases, the J end by 6 bases, with 16 bases between. The germline CDR1 and CDR2 sequences are MNHEY and SMNVEV (reference sequence).

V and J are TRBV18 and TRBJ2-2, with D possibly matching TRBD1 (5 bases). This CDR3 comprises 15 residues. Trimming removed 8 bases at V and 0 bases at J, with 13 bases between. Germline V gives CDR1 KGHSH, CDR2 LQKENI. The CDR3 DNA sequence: TGTGCCAGCCATCGACAGCCCGCGAACACCGGGGAGCTGTTTTTT. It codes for CASHRQPANTGELFF.

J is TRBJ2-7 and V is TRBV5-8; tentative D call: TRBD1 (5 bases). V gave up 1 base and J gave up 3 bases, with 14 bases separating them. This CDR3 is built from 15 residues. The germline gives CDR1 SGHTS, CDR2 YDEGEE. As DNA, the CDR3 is TGTGCCAGCAGCTTGTGGGCAGGGCCCGGCTACGAGCAGTACTTC. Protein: CASSLWAGPGYEQYF.

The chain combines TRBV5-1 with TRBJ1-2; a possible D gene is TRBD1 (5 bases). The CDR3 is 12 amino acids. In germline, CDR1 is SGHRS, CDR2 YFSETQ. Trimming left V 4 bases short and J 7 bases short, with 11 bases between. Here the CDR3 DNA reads TGCGCCAGCAGCAATCAGGGAGGTGGCTACACCTTC. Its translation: CASSNQGGGYTF. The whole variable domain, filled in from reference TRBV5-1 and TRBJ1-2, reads KAGVTQTPRYLIKTRGQQVTLSCSPISGHRSVSWYQQTPGQGLQFLFEYFSETQRNKGNFPGRFSGRQFSNSRSEMNVSTLELGDSALYLCASSNQGGGYTFGSGTRLTVV.

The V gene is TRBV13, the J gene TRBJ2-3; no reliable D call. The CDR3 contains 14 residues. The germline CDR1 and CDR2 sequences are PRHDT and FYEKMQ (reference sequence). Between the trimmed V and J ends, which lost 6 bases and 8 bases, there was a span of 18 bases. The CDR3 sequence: CASRPPRESVTQYF. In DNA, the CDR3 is TGTGCCAGCAGACCTCCTAGAGAGTCTGTTACGCAGTATTTT. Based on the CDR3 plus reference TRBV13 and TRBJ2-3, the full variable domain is AAGVIQSPRHLIKEKRETATLKCYPIPRHDTVYWYQQGPGQDPQFLISFYEKMQSDKGSIPDRFSAQQFSDYHSELNMSSLELGDSALYFCASRPPRESVTQYFGPGTRLTVL.

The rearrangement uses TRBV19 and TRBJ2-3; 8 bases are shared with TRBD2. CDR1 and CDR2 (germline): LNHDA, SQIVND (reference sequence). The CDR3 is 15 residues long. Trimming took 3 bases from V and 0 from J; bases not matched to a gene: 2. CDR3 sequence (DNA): TGTGCCAGTAGTATTACTAGCGGTAGCACAGATACGCAGTATTTT. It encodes CASSITSGSTDTQYF.

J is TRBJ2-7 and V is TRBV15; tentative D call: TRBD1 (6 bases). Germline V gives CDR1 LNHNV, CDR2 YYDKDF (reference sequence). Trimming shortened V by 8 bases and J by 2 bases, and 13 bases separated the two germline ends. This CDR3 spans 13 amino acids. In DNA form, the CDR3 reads TGTGCCACCGCACAGGGTATTACCTACGAGCAGTACTTC. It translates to CATAQGITYEQYF.

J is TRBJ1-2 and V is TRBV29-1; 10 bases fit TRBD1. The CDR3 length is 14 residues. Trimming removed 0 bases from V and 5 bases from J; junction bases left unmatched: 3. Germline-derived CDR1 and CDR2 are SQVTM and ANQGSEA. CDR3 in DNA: TGCAGCGTTGAAGATCCGGACAGGGGGTATGGCTACACCTTC. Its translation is CSVEDPDRGYGYTF.

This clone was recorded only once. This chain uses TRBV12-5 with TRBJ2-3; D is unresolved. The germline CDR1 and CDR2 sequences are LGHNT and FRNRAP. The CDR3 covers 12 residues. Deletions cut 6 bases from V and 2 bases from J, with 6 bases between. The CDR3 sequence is CASGVSTDTQYF. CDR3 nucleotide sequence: TGTGCTAGTGGCGTATCCACAGATACGCAGTATTTT.

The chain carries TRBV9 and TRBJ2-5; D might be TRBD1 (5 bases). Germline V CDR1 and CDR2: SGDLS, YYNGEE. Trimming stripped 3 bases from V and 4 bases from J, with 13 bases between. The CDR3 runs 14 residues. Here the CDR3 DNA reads TGTGCCAGCAGCGAGGGGTCCCCTGGAGAGACCCAGTACTTC. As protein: CASSEGSPGETQYF.

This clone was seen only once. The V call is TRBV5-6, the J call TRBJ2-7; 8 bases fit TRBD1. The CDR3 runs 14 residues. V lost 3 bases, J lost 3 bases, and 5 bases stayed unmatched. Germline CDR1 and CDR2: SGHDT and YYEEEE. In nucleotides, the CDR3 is TGTGCCAGCAGCTCCGGACAGGGATACTACGAGCAGTACTTC. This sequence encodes CASSSGQGYYEQYF.

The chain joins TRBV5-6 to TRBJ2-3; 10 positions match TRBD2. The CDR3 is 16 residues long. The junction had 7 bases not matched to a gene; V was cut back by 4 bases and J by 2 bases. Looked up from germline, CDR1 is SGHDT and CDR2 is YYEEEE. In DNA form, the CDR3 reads TGTGCCAGCAGCGATCTACTAGCGGGGATCACAGATACGCAGTATTTT. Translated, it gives CASSDLLAGITDTQYF.

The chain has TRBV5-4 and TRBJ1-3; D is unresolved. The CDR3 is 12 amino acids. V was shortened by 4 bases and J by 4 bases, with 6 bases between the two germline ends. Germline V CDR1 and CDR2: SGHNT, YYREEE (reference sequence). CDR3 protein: CASSLGGNTIYF. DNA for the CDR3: TGTGCCAGCAGCCTCGGGGGAAACACCATATATTTT.

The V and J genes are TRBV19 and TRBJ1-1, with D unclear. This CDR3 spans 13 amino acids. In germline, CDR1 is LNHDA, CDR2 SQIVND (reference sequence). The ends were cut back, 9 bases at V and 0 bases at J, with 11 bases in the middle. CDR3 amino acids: CASCGNMNTEAFF. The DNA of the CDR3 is TGTGCCAGCTGCGGGAATATGAACACTGAAGCTTTCTTT.

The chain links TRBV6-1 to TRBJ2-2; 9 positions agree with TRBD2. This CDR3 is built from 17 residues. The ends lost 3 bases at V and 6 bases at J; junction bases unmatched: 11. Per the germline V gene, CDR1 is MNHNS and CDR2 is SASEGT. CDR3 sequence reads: CASSDSLSGGLPGELFF. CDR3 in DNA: TGTGCCAGCAGTGACAGCCTTAGCGGGGGCCTGCCCGGGGAGCTGTTTTTT.

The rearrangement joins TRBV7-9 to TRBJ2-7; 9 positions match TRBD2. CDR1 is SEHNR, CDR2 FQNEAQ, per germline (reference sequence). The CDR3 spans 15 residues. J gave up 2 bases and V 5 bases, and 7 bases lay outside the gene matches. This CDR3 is CASSLSGGLTYEQYF. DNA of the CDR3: TGTGCCAGCAGCCTGAGCGGGGGGTTAACCTACGAGCAGTACTTC. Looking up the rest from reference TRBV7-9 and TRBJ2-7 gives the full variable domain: DTGVSQNPRHKITKRGQNVTFRCDPISEHNRLYWYRQTLGQGPEFLTYFQNEAQLEKSRLLSDRFSAERPKGSFSTLEIQRTEQGDSAMYLCASSLSGGLTYEQYFGPGTRLTVT.

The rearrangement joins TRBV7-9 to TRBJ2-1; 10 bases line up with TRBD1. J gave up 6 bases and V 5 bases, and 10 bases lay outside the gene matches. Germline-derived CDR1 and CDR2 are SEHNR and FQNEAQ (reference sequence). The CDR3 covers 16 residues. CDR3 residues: CASSRWTGGTSNEQFF. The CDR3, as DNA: TGTGCCAGCAGCCGATGGACAGGGGGGACCTCCAATGAGCAGTTCTTC.

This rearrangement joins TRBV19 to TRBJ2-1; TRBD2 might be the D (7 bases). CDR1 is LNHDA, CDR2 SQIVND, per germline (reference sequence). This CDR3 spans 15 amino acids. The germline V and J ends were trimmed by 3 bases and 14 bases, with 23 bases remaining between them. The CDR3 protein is CASSIDEGGQVVKFF. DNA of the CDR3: TGTGCCAGTAGTATTGACGAGGGGGGGCAAGTTGTCAAGTTCTTC. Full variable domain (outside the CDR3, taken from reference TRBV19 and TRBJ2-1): DGGITQSPKYLFRKEGQNVTLSCEQNLNHDAMYWYRQDPGQGLRLIYYSQIVNDFQKGDIAEGYSVSREKKESFPLTVTSAQKNPTAFYLCASSIDEGGQVVKFFGPGTRLTVL.

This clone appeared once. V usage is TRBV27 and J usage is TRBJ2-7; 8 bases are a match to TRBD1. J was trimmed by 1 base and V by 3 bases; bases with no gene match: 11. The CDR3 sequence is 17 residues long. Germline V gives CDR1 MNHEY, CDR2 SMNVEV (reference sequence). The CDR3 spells CASSFVTGTGRSYEQYF. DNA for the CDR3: TGTGCCAGCAGTTTCGTCACCGGGACAGGTAGATCCTACGAGCAGTACTTC.

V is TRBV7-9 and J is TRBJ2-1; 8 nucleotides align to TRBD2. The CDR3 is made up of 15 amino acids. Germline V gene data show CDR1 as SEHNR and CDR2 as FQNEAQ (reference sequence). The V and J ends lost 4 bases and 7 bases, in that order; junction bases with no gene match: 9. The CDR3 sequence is CASSSLRGGLNEQFF. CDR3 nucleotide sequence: TGTGCCAGCAGCTCCCTCCGGGGGGGCCTTAATGAGCAGTTCTTC.

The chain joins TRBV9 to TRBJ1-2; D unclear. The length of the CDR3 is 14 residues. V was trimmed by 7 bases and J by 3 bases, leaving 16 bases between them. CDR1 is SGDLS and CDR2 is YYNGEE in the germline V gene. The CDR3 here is CASQSSGLDYGYTF. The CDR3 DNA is TGTGCCAGCCAAAGCAGCGGGTTGGACTATGGCTACACCTTC.

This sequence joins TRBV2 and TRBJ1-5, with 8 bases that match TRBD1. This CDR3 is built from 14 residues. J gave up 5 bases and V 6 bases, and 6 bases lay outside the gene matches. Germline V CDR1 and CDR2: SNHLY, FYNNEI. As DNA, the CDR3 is TGTGCCAGCAGGCACAGGGGGGAGGATCAGCCCCAGCATTTT. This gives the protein CASRHRGEDQPQHF.

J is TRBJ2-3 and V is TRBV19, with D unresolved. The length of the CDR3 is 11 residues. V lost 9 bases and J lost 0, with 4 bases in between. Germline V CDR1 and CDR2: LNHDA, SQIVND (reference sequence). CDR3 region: CASGSTDTQYF. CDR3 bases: TGTGCCAGCGGGAGCACAGATACGCAGTATTTT.

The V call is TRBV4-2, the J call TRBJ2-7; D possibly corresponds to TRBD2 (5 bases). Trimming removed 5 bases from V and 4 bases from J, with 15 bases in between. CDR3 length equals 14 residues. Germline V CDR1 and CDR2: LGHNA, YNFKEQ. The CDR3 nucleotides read TGTGCCAGCAGCGGGCAAGGAGGCTCATACGAGCAGTACTTC. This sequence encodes CASSGQGGSYEQYF.

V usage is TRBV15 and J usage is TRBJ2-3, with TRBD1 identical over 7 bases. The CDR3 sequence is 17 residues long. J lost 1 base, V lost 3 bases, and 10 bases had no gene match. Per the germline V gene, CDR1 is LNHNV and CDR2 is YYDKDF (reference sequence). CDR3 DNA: TGTGCCACCAGCAGCCAAGGAACAGGGGTGGGCACAGATACGCAGTATTTT. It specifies CATSSQGTGVGTDTQYF.

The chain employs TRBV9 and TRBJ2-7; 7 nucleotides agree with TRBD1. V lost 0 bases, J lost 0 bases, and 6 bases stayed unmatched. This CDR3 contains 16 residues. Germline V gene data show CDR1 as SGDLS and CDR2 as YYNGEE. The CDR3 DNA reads TGTGCCAGCAGCGTAGACCCAGGGACAGACTCCTACGAGCAGTACTTC. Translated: CASSVDPGTDSYEQYF.